The entry below describes one T cell receptor beta chain. As yet, its antigen is unknown. Sequencing was performed with immunoSEQ multiplex PCR; in TCRdb, only in-frame clones are kept and a portion is missing. The data hold approximately 940,000 clones, with more than 75% observed a single time. V was pared by 6 bases and J by 6 bases, with 11 bases between. CDR1 WNHNN and CDR2 SYGVQD come from the germline V gene (reference sequence). The CDR3 has 12 amino acids. This sample is part of a study of shared clonotypes between healthy human individuals. General study findings and limits: Sharing across several donors was seen in 4% to 6.5% of naive CD4 clonotypes.

The CD4+ fraction was divided into a CD45RA+ naive subset and a CD45RA-negative memory subset. This chain links TRBV10-1 with TRBJ1-1; D gene ambiguous. This receptor was identified in a man between 18 and 29 years old in good health. Sequences were obtained from memory CD4+ T cells sorted from blood. Documented subset: CD45RA-negative fraction. CDR3 amino acids: CASSPTPPEAFF. As DNA, the CDR3 is TGCGCCAGCAGCCCTACCCCCCCTGAAGCTTTCTTT.